Shown below are 9 T cell receptor beta chains from a single sample sequenced in a study of tumor-infiltrating lymphocytes in oesophageal squamous cell carcinoma. TCRdb called the PCR reads again in MiXCR, with one record for every CDR3 protein. The sample records tens of thousands of distinct CDR3 sequences, under 50% being singletons. The sequenced sample was esophageal tumor tissue. These receptors all come from a male donor with esophageal squamous cell carcinoma.

This clonotype ranks as medium-sized. The genes are TRBV7-2 and TRBJ1-1; possibly TRBD1 for D (5 bases). The CDR3 length is 13 residues. Germline V lookup: CDR1 SGHTA, CDR2 FQGNSA. Between the trimmed V and J ends, which lost 5 bases and 3 bases, there was a span of 10 bases. DNA of the CDR3: TGTGCCAGCAGCATAGACAGCTACACTGAAGCTTTCTTT. Encoded protein: CASSIDSYTEAFF.

CDR3 protein: CASSARQADTQYF. CDR3 in DNA: TGTGCCAGCAGCGCGCGGCAAGCGGATACGCAGTATTTT. This chain connects TRBV7-6 to TRBJ2-3; D is undetermined. The CDR3 consists of 13 residues. Germline assignment: CDR1 SGHVS and CDR2 FNYEAQ. Trimming removed 5 bases from V and 6 bases from J, with 12 bases in between.

This clonotype was counted ten times or more. The genes are TRBV2 and TRBJ2-1, with D maybe TRBD2 (6 bases). V was trimmed by 10 bases and J by 7 bases, leaving 17 bases between them. Germline-derived CDR1 and CDR2 are SNHLY and FYNNEI. This CDR3 spans 13 amino acids. The CDR3 here is CATREDLHNEQFF. In DNA, the CDR3 is TGTGCCACCAGGGAGGACTTACATAATGAGCAGTTCTTC.

In this sample, this clonotype turned up many times. The chain uses TRBV28 and TRBJ1-4, with TRBD1 as a possible D gene (5 bases). Germline assignment: CDR1 MDHEN and CDR2 SYDVKM. Trimming shortened V by 7 bases and J by 10 bases, and 13 bases separated the two germline ends. CDR3 length: 12 amino acids. In DNA form, the CDR3 reads TGTGCCAGCACCCCACCAAGGGGAAAACTGTTTTTT. Translating gives CASTPPRGKLFF.

This clonotype was picked up many times. A much larger clone sits a single nucleotide away, making a read error possible. The CDR3 region has the DNA TGTGCCAGCAGCGCCGTAGGCTCCTACAATGAGCAGTACTTC. This sequence encodes CASSAVGSYNEQYF. The rearrangement links TRBV11-1 to TRBJ2-1; D is ambiguous. The assigned J gene may be wrong: the sequence end matches TRBJ2-7 better. Germline values: CDR1 SGHAT, CDR2 FQDESV (reference sequence). The CDR3 totals 14 residues.

There are a few counts of this clonotype. This chain connects TRBV7-8 to TRBJ2-5; D is unresolved. The end of the DNA fits TRBJ2-1 better, so the J call may be wrong. The germline V gene encodes CDR1 SGHVS and CDR2 FQNEAQ. CDR3 length: 15 residues. The DNA of the CDR3 is TGTGCCAGCAGCTTAGTGTTGACCCGATACGAGGAGCAGTTCTTC. Amino acid sequence: CASSLVLTRYEEQFF.

This clonotype is classed as medium-sized. The V gene is TRBV11-2, the J gene TRBJ2-3; 9 bases fit TRBD2. The trim removed 3 bases at V and 2 bases at J, leaving 9 bases unmatched. Germline CDR1 reads SGHAT; CDR2 reads FQNNGV. CDR3 length: 17 residues. Written as DNA, the CDR3 is TGTGCCAGCAGCTTTTCCCCAGCGGGAGGTAACACAGATACGCAGTATTTT. It codes for CASSFSPAGGNTDTQYF.

This clonotype is medium-sized by share. The V and J genes are TRBV6-1 and TRBJ1-6, with D unresolved. The germline V and J ends were trimmed by 6 bases and 14 bases, with 20 bases remaining between them. Germline V gives CDR1 MNHNS, CDR2 SASEGT. The CDR3 loop spans 14 amino acids. The CDR3 reads CASSPGMGKVALHF. The DNA of the CDR3 is TGTGCCAGCAGCCCGGGGATGGGAAAGGTGGCCCTCCACTTT.

This clonotype was seen a few times. The gene calls are TRBV4-1 and TRBJ2-2, with D uncertain. Germline lookup yields CDR1 MGHRA and CDR2 YSYEKL. The CDR3 totals 15 residues. Trimming stripped 1 base from V and 3 bases from J, with 9 bases between. CDR3 in amino acids: CASSQAGLYTGELFF. The CDR3, as DNA: TGCGCCAGCAGCCAAGCAGGCCTTTACACCGGGGAGCTGTTTTTT.